Below are 30 T cell receptor beta chains sequenced from a single sample in a study of T cell responses to AZD1222 COVID-19 vaccine. Data came from immunoSEQ multiplex PCR; TCRdb stores just in-frame clones and leaves some out. Of 75,000 to 100,000 clones in the sample, 80% to 90% were seen once. The sample here was peripheral blood, taken on day 0 of MenACWY control vaccination. Receptors originate from an adult in good health.

The chain recombines TRBV9 with TRBJ1-3; maybe TRBD1 (6 bases). Germline CDR1 SGDLS, CDR2 YYNGEE. The CDR3 covers 15 residues. V was pared by 3 bases and J by 0 bases, with 10 bases between. The CDR3 DNA is TGTGCCAGCAGCGAGGGACATTTCTCTGGAAACACCATATATTTT. Translation gives CASSEGHFSGNTIYF.

The V and J genes are TRBV7-2 and TRBJ1-2; D remains ambiguous. The V gene's germline CDR1 is SGHTA and CDR2 FQGNSA. The CDR3 has 13 residues. V was cut by 1 base and J by 0 bases, with 3 bases left in between. CDR3 DNA: TGTGCCAGCAGCTTAGAAGCTAACTATGGCTACACCTTC. It encodes CASSLEANYGYTF.

This sequence joins TRBV14 and TRBJ2-1; D is ambiguous. The V gene's germline CDR1 is SGHDN and CDR2 FVKESK. Deletions cut 0 bases from V and 5 bases from J, with 11 bases between. This CDR3 has 15 residues. The CDR3: CASSQDWYANNEQFF. CDR3 DNA sequence: TGTGCCAGCAGCCAAGATTGGTACGCCAACAATGAGCAGTTCTTC.

V gene TRBV7-2 combines with J gene TRBJ1-5; D is uncertain. Trimming took off 1 base at V and 4 bases at J, with 11 bases between the two ends. Germline V gives CDR1 SGHTA, CDR2 FQGNSA. The CDR3 has 15 residues. The CDR3 nucleotides are TGTGCCAGCAGCTTAGGTGGAGGTTTAAATCAGCCCCAGCATTTT. Its translation is CASSLGGGLNQPQHF.

J is TRBJ1-2 and V is TRBV20-1; D call uncertain. V dropped 7 bases and J dropped 2 bases, with 8 bases sitting between them. Per the germline V gene, CDR1 is DFQATT and CDR2 is SNEGSKA (reference sequence). CDR3 length: 11 amino acids. The CDR3 DNA reads as TGCAGTGGCATGGTAAACTATGGCTACACCTTC. This codes for CSGMVNYGYTF.

V and J are TRBV7-2 and TRBJ1-5, with TRBD1 matching 7 bases. Trimming cost V 4 bases and J 3 bases; bases outside gene matches: 3. There are 14 residues in the CDR3. The germline gives CDR1 SGHTA, CDR2 FQGNSA. CDR3 nucleotide sequence: TGTGCCAGCAGCTGGGACAGTTCCAATCAGCCCCAGCATTTT. Amino acid sequence: CASSWDSSNQPQHF. The full variable domain, completed using reference TRBV7-2 and TRBJ1-5, is GAGVSQSPSNKVTEKGKDVELRCDPISGHTALYWYRQSLGQGLEFLIYFQGNSAPDKSGLPSDRFSAERTGGSVSTLTIQRTQQEDSAVYLCASSWDSSNQPQHFGDGTRLSIL.

The chain uses TRBV4-3 and TRBJ2-5; D is uncertain. Germline V CDR1 and CDR2: LGHNA, YSLEER. V was clipped by 2 bases and J by 4 bases, with 8 bases between them. CDR3 size: 13 residues. This chain's CDR3 is CASSQRLGETQYF. The CDR3 bases are TGCGCCAGCAGCCAAAGACTCGGAGAGACCCAGTACTTC.

The rearrangement links TRBV7-2 to TRBJ1-1; possibly TRBD1 for D (6 bases). In germline, CDR1 is SGHTA, CDR2 FQGNSA. Trimming took off 1 base at V and 2 bases at J, with 14 bases between the two ends. The CDR3 has 16 residues. This CDR3 reads CASSLEGNRVNTEAFF. The CDR3 nucleotides are TGTGCCAGCAGCTTAGAGGGGAACAGGGTCAACACTGAAGCTTTCTTT. Together with reference TRBV7-2 and TRBJ1-1, the CDR3 gives the full variable domain: GAGVSQSPSNKVTEKGKDVELRCDPISGHTALYWYRQSLGQGLEFLIYFQGNSAPDKSGLPSDRFSAERTGGSVSTLTIQRTQQEDSAVYLCASSLEGNRVNTEAFFGQGTRLTVV.

The V and J genes are TRBV9 and TRBJ2-3, with 8 positions matching TRBD2. The V segment lost 7 bases and the J segment 1 base; nucleotides outside the gene matches: 2. The CDR3 contains 13 residues. The germline V gene encodes CDR1 SGDLS and CDR2 YYNGEE. In nucleotides, the CDR3 is TGTGCCAGCGGACTAGCCCGCACAGATACGCAGTATTTT. Translation gives CASGLARTDTQYF.

The rearrangement joins TRBV5-4 to TRBJ2-4; perhaps TRBD1 as D (5 bases). This CDR3 is built from 13 residues. Germline CDR1 is SGHNT and CDR2 is YYREEE (reference sequence). V was trimmed by 0 bases and J by 9 bases, leaving 10 bases between them. CDR3 region: CASSLEGEGIQYF. CDR3 nucleotide sequence: TGTGCCAGCAGCTTGGAAGGGGAAGGCATTCAGTACTTC. The whole variable domain, filled in from reference TRBV5-4 and TRBJ2-4, reads ETGVTQSPTHLIKTRGQQVTLRCSSQSGHNTVSWYQQALGQGPQFIFQYYREEENGRGNFPPRFSGLQFPNYSSELNVNALELDDSALYLCASSLEGEGIQYFGAGTRLSVL.

This clone was found a few times. V and J are TRBV2 and TRBJ1-4; TRBD1 agrees at 10 bases. V shed 3 bases, J shed 8 bases, and the junction held 9 bases outside the gene matches. Germline CDR1 and CDR2: SNHLY and FYNNEI. The CDR3 runs 16 residues. In DNA form, the CDR3 reads TGTGCCAGCAGTGACCCGAGGGACAGGGGAGCGGAAAAACTGTTTTTT. Amino acids: CASSDPRDRGAEKLFF.

The V gene is TRBV5-1, the J gene TRBJ1-6; D uncertain. Germline V gene sequence: CDR1 SGHRS, CDR2 YFSETQ. The CDR3 has 15 amino acids. V lost 2 bases, J lost 5 bases, and 11 bases lay in between. The DNA of the CDR3 is TGCGCCAGCAGCTTTGAGGGTATTGATAATTCACCCCTCCACTTT. Translation gives CASSFEGIDNSPLHF.

CDR3 coding DNA: TGTGCCAGTAGTATTGGGATTTCGAACACTGAAGCTTTCTTT. Its translation is CASSIGISNTEAFF. The chain links TRBV19 to TRBJ1-1; D is unclear. Germline V lookup: CDR1 LNHDA, CDR2 SQIVND (reference sequence). Trimming took 3 bases from V and 1 from J, leaving 9 bases between them. The CDR3 has 14 amino acids.

The rearrangement joins TRBV5-1 to TRBJ2-3; D ambiguous. The V end was cut by 1 base, the J end by 2 bases, with 11 bases between. This CDR3 has 15 amino acids. Germline CDR1 and CDR2: SGHRS and YFSETQ. CDR3 protein: CASSLPALDTDTQYF. The CDR3 DNA reads TGCGCCAGCAGCTTGCCTGCACTTGACACAGATACGCAGTATTTT.

The J gene is TRBJ2-5, the V gene TRBV6-5, with 11 nucleotides matching TRBD2. V trimming: 11 bases; J trimming: 6 bases; junction bases outside the gene matches: 11. CDR1 and CDR2 from the germline V gene are MNHEY and SVGAGI. The CDR3 loop spans 14 amino acids. CDR3 nucleotides: TGTGCCTCCCTTAGCGGGGGGGCCGGGAAGACCCAGTACTTC. Protein product: CASLSGGAGKTQYF.

J is TRBJ1-1 and V is TRBV5-8, with 7 bases lining up with TRBD1. V was pared by 3 bases and J by 1 base, with 0 bases of the junction left unmatched. Germline CDR1 is SGHTS and CDR2 is YDEGEE. The CDR3 totals 13 residues. The CDR3 sequence is CASSYRGNTEAFF. The CDR3 DNA reads as TGTGCCAGCAGCTACAGGGGGAACACTGAAGCTTTCTTT.

V and J are TRBV7-8 and TRBJ1-5; D perhaps matches TRBD1 (5 bases). CDR3 size: 15 residues. Germline V lookup: CDR1 SGHVS, CDR2 FQNEAQ. Trimming took off 2 bases at V and 5 bases at J, with 13 bases between the two ends. The CDR3 nucleotides are TGTGCCAGCAGCTTAATATCAGGGTCCGATCAGCCCCAGCATTTT. Its translation is CASSLISGSDQPQHF.

The gene calls are TRBV27 and TRBJ1-1, with a possible D match to TRBD1 (6 bases). The ends were cut back, 3 bases at V and 6 bases at J, with 14 bases in the middle. CDR3 length: 14 residues. The V gene's germline CDR1 is MNHEY and CDR2 SMNVEV (reference sequence). The CDR3 DNA reads TGTGCCAGCAGTTTTCGGGGGGCCAAGGCTGAAGCTTTCTTT. Its protein is CASSFRGAKAEAFF.

The V gene is TRBV6-1, the J gene TRBJ2-1; no firm D call. Trimming left V 2 bases short and J 15 bases short, with 11 bases between. Germline V gene sequence: CDR1 MNHNS, CDR2 SASEGT. The CDR3 has 11 residues. The CDR3 DNA reads as TGTGCCAGCAGTGAAAGTAGGTTTCGGTTCTTC. Encoded protein: CASSESRFRFF.

CDR3 bases: TGTGCCAGCAAGACAGGGGGCAATGAGCAGTTCTTC. This encodes CASKTGGNEQFF. The chain combines TRBV27 with TRBJ2-1; 9 nucleotides line up with TRBD1. Germline CDR1 and CDR2: MNHEY and SMNVEV (reference sequence). Trimming at V came to 7 bases and at J to 6 bases, leaving 1 base not matched to a gene. The CDR3 is 12 amino acids.

This clone was seen once. This sequence joins TRBV30 and TRBJ1-2, with D possibly being TRBD1 (6 bases). The V and J ends lost 4 bases and 3 bases respectively, with 12 bases between them. The CDR3 length is 13 residues. Looked up from germline, CDR1 is GTSNPN and CDR2 is SVGIG (reference sequence). The CDR3 loop reads CAWTGGADYGYTF. For the CDR3, the DNA is TGTGCCTGGACCGGGGGGGCTGACTATGGCTACACCTTC.

This sequence joins TRBV5-6 and TRBJ2-4; a weak D match, TRBD2 (5 bases). The CDR3 loop spans 14 amino acids. CDR1 and CDR2 from the germline V gene are SGHDT and YYEEEE. Trimming pared 4 bases from V and 0 bases from J, leaving 8 bases between. CDR3 nucleotides: TGTGCCAGCAGCCCGGGGTTAGCCAAAAACATTCAGTACTTC. Protein: CASSPGLAKNIQYF.

The V gene is TRBV19, the J gene TRBJ1-2; D might be TRBD1 (6 bases). V was cut by 6 bases and J by 2 bases, with 16 bases left in between. The CDR3 runs 15 residues. Germline lookup yields CDR1 LNHDA and CDR2 SQIVND (reference sequence). The CDR3 loop reads CASSSGGGGNYGYTF. Written as DNA, the CDR3 is TGTGCCAGTAGCTCTGGCGGAGGGGGGAACTATGGCTACACCTTC.

This clone has only one observation. This chain links TRBV6-5 with TRBJ1-2; 9 bases fit TRBD1. This CDR3 spans 12 amino acids. Germline trimming cut 6 bases from V and 8 bases from J; bases unmatched to any gene: 4. Germline loops: CDR1 MNHEY, CDR2 SVGAGI. The CDR3 loop is CASSGTGLGYTF. The DNA of the CDR3 is TGTGCCAGCAGCGGGACAGGGCTCGGCTACACCTTC.

As regards this clone: This may be a read error, as it is one base from a much larger clone. The chain joins TRBV6-1 to TRBJ2-2; D is uncertain. Germline lookup yields CDR1 MNHNS and CDR2 SASEGT. This CDR3 is 14 amino acids long. The V and J ends lost 1 base and 1 base respectively, with 4 bases between them. The CDR3 sequence: CASSEGGNTGELFF. In nucleotides, the CDR3 is TGTGCCAGCAGTGAAGGGGGGAACACCGGGGAGCTGTTTTTT.

The chain recombines TRBV9 with TRBJ1-2; D possibly corresponds to TRBD1 (5 bases). Germline V CDR1 and CDR2: SGDLS, YYNGEE. The CDR3 runs 15 residues. V was trimmed by 1 base and J by 7 bases, leaving 17 bases between them. This chain's CDR3 is CASSVNSGAWGGYTF. DNA of the CDR3: TGTGCCAGCAGCGTAAACAGCGGGGCGTGGGGTGGCTACACCTTC.

The chain carries TRBV5-8 and TRBJ2-3; D unclear. The germline V gene has CDR1 SGHTS and CDR2 YDEGEE. This CDR3 has 12 amino acids. V was clipped by 2 bases and J by 6 bases, with 7 bases between them. The CDR3 protein is CASSFGPDTQYF. CDR3 coding DNA: TGTGCCAGCAGCTTCGGACCTGATACGCAGTATTTT.

The V and J genes are TRBV3-1 (or the pseudogene TRBV3-2) and TRBJ1-5; possibly TRBD1 for D (5 bases). Trimming pared 0 bases from V and 6 bases from J, leaving 12 bases between. This CDR3 comprises 15 residues. In germline, CDR1 is LGHDT, CDR2 YNNKEL (reference sequence). The CDR3 loop is CASSQEAGLGQPQHF. Written as DNA, the CDR3 is TGTGCCAGCAGCCAAGAAGCAGGGCTGGGTCAGCCCCAGCATTTT.

V is TRBV2 and J is TRBJ2-2; weak D call: TRBD1 (5 bases). Per the germline V gene, CDR1 is SNHLY and CDR2 is FYNNEI. The CDR3 loop spans 13 amino acids. Trimming stripped 5 bases from V and 2 bases from J, with 6 bases between. The CDR3 DNA reads as TGTGCCAGCAGTTGGACAAACACCGGGGAGCTGTTTTTT. It is translated as CASSWTNTGELFF.

This rearrangement joins TRBV4-1 to TRBJ1-2; D is unresolved. V was shortened by 2 bases and J by 9 bases, with 13 bases between the two germline ends. The CDR3 covers 13 residues. Germline lookup yields CDR1 MGHRA and CDR2 YSYEKL. CDR3 loop: CASSQTLSESYTF. The DNA for the CDR3 is TGCGCCAGCAGCCAAACCCTCTCCGAAAGCTACACCTTC.